This T cell receptor beta chain was obtained from a study of T cell changes during pregnancy in multiple sclerosis. The method was immunoSEQ multiplex PCR; TCRdb's version includes in-frame clones alone and lacks a portion of them. The sample contains some 77,000 clones, more than 80% of which appear only once. The sequencing used peripheral blood, collected in the second trimester of pregnancy. This TCR derives from a female donor in good health, enrolled as a control in a pregnancy study.

CDR3 residues: CASSPTQGLNSPLHF. The DNA of the CDR3 is TGTGCCAGCAGCCCGACCCAGGGATTGAATTCACCCCTCCACTTT. The chain has TRBV7-9 and TRBJ1-6; a possible D gene is TRBD1 (5 bases). The CDR3 runs 15 residues. Trimming removed 5 bases from V and 7 bases from J, with 15 bases in between. Germline V CDR1 and CDR2: SEHNR, FQNEAQ (reference sequence).